This T cell receptor beta chain was identified in a study of a mutant IDH1 vaccine in newly diagnosed glioma. Study-wide context: With temozolomide cycles, or 4-6 weeks after radiotherapy alone, vaccination was started. Treated individuals were 62.5% male and around 40% female, averaging 40.4 years of age. Overall study findings and caveats: Shifts in the top peripheral T cell clonotypes seemed unrelated to pseudoprogression.

Regarding time point: week 5, during vaccination. The study gave 300 ug of mutant IDH1 20-mer peptide per vaccine dose, with topical imiquimod. New astrocytomas of WHO grade 3 or 4 that were IDH1-mutant and ATRX-lost were found in the donors. The V gene's germline CDR1 is SGDLS and CDR2 YYNGEE. V was shortened by 0 bases and J by 3 bases, with 10 bases between the two germline ends. This CDR3 is built from 14 residues. About this clone: Its antigen is as yet unknown.

TCRdb's copy holds only in-frame clones and misses some; the assay was immunoSEQ multiplex PCR. The sample has under 95,000 clones, 91% seen once. This material consisted of PBMCs, taken from a glioma patient whose treatment included an IDH1 peptide vaccine. This sequence was found in a woman aged 50 to 65 with glioma. The chain joins TRBV9 to TRBJ2-7; D is undetermined. This CDR3 reads CASSVERLGYEQYF. CDR3 coding DNA: TGTGCCAGCAGCGTAGAACGCCTCGGCTACGAGCAGTACTTC.